This T cell receptor beta chain was identified in a study of T cell responses to AZD1222 COVID-19 vaccine. V gave up 1 base and J gave up 2 bases, with 9 bases separating them. CDR3 length equals 14 residues. The V gene's germline CDR1 is LNHNV and CDR2 YYDKDF (reference sequence). Measured with immunoSEQ multiplex PCR; TCRdb has only the in-frame clones, and not every one. Among about 130,000 clones listed, 80% to 95% were seen once. General study findings and limits: Sampling captured repertoires only after the peak T cell response. The donor cohort was predominantly white British with a female majority, and clonal diversity may have been underestimated.

About this clone: The antigen is unknown.

The TCR was taken from an adult who received the AZD1222 COVID-19 vaccine. This specimen consisted of peripheral blood, obtained 28 days after the second AZD1222 dose. This chain joins TRBV15 and TRBJ2-7, with no clear D. The CDR3 nucleotides are TGTGCCACCAGCAGAGGAGGCGGAGCCTACGAGCAGTACTTC. Translation: CATSRGGGAYEQYF.